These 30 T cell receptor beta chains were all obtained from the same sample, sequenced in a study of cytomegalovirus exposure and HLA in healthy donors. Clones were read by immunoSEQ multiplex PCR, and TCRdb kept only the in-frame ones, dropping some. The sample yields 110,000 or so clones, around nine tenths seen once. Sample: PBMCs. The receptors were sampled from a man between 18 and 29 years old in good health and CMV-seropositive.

CDR3 nucleotide sequence: TGTGCCAGCAGCTTAGGGCCGAATTACGAAGCTTTCTTT. It yields the protein CASSLGPNYEAFF. The chain employs TRBV11-3 and TRBJ1-1, with D unresolved. CDR1 is SGHNT, CDR2 YENEEA, per germline. CDR3 length equals 13 residues. The V and J ends lost 1 base and 8 bases respectively, with 11 bases between them.

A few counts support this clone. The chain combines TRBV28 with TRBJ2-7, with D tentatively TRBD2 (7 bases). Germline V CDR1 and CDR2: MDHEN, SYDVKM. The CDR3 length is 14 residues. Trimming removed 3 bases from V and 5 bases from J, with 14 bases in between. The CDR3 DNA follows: TGTGCCAGCAGTTTTAGGGGGGGCTACCACGAGCAGTACTTC. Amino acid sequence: CASSFRGGYHEQYF.

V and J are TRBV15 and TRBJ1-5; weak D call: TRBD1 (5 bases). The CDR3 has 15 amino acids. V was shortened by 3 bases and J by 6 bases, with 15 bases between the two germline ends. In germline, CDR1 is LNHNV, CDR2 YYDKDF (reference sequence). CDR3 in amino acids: CATSRDQGLGQPQHF. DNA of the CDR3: TGTGCCACCAGCAGGGATCAGGGATTAGGTCAGCCCCAGCATTTT.

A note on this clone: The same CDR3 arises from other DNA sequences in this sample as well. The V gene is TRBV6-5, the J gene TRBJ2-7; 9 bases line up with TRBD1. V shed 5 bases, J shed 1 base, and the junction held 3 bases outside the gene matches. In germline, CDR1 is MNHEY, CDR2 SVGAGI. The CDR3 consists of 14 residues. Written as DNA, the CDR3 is TGTGCCAGCAGTAGGACAGGGGTTTCCTACGAGCAGTACTTC. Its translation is CASSRTGVSYEQYF.

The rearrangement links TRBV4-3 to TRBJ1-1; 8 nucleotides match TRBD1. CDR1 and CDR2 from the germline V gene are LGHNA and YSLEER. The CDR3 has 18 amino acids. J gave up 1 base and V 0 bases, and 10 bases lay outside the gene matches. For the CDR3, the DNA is TGCGCCAGCAGCCAAGACCGGGTGGGACAGGTACCGAACACTGAAGCTTTCTTT. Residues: CASSQDRVGQVPNTEAFF.

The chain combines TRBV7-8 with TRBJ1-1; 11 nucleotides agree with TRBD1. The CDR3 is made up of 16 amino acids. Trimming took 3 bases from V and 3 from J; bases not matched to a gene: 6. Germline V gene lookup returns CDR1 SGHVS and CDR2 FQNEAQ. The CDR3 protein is CASSFAWTGGYTEAFF. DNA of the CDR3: TGTGCCAGCAGCTTCGCTTGGACAGGGGGCTACACTGAAGCTTTCTTT.

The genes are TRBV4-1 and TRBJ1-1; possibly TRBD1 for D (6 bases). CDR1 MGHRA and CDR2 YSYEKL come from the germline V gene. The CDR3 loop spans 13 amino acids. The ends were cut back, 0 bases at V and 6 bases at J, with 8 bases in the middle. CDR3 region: CASSQEGAAEAFF. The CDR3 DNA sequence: TGCGCCAGCAGCCAAGAGGGGGCCGCTGAAGCTTTCTTT.

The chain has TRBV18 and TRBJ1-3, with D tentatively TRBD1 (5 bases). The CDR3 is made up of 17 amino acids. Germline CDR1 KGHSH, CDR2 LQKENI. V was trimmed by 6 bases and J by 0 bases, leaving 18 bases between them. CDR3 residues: CASSATAQLNSGNTIYF. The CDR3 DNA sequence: TGTGCCAGCTCTGCGACAGCACAACTTAACTCTGGAAACACCATATATTTT.

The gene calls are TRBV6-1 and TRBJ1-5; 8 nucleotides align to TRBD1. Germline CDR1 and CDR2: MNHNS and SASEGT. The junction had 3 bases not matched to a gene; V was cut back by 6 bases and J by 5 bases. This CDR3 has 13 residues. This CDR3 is CASRDRVHQPQHF. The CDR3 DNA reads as TGTGCCAGCAGGGACAGGGTGCATCAGCCCCAGCATTTT.

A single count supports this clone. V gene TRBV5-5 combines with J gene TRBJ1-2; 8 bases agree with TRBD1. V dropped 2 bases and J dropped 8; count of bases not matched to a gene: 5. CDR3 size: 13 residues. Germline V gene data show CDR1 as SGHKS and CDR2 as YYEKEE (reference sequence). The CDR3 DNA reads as TGTGCCAGCAGCTTTCCCAGGGGGCACGGCTACACCTTC. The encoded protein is CASSFPRGHGYTF.

This CDR3 reads CASSYESSYQPQHF. The CDR3, as DNA: TGTGCCAGCAGTTACGAGAGCTCTTATCAGCCCCAGCATTTT. J is TRBJ1-5 and V is TRBV6-6; D is ambiguous. V was cut by 2 bases and J by 5 bases, with 10 bases left in between. CDR3 length: 14 amino acids. Per the germline V gene, CDR1 is MNHNY and CDR2 is SVGAGI (reference sequence).

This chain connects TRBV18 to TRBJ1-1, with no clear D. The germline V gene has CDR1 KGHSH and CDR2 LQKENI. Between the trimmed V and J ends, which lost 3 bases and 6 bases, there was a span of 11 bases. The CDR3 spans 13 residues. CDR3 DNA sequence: TGTGCCAGCTCACCCCGGGATTTCTCTGAAGCTTTCTTT. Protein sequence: CASSPRDFSEAFF.

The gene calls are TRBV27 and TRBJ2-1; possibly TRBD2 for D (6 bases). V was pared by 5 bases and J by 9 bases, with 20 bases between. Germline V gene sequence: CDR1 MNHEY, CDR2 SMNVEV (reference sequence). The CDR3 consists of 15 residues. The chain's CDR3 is CASSPQWGLNSEQFF. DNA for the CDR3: TGTGCCAGCAGTCCCCAATGGGGACTGAATAGTGAGCAGTTCTTC.

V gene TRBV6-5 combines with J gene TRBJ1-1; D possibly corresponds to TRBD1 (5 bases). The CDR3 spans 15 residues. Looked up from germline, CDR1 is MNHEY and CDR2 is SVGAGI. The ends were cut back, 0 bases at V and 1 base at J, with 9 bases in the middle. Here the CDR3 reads CASSYSQAQNTEAFF. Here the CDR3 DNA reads TGTGCCAGCAGTTACTCACAGGCTCAGAACACTGAAGCTTTCTTT.

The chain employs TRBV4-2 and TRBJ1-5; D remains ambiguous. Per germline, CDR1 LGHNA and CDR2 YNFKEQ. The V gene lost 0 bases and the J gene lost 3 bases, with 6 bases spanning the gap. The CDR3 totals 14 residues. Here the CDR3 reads CASSQDINNQPQHF. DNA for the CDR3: TGTGCCAGCAGCCAAGATATAAACAATCAGCCCCAGCATTTT.

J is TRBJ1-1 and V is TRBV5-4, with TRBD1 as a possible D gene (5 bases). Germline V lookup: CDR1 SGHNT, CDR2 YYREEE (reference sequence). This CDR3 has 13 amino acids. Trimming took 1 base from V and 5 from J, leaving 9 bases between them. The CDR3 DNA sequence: TGTGCCAGCAGCTTGTACGGGGGGACTGAAGCTTTCTTT. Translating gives CASSLYGGTEAFF.

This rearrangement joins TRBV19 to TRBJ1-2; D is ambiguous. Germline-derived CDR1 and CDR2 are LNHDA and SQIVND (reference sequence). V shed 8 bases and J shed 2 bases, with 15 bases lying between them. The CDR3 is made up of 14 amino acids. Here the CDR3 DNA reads TGTGCCAGTCGCTCCCCGGGAGACAACTATGGCTACACCTTC. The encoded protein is CASRSPGDNYGYTF.

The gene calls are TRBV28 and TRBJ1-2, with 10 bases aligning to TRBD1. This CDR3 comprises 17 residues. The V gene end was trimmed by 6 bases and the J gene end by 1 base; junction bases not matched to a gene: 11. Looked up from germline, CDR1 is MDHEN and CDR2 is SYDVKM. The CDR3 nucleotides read TGTGCCAGCAGAGGTGCCGGGACAGGGGCTAGTAACTATGGCTACACCTTC. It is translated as CASRGAGTGASNYGYTF.

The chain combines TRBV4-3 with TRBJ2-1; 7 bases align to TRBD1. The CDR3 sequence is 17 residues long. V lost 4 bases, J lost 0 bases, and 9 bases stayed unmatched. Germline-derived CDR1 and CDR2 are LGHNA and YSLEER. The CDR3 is CASSRKPGDSSYNEQFF. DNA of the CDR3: TGCGCCAGCAGCCGTAAGCCCGGGGACAGCTCCTACAATGAGCAGTTCTTC.

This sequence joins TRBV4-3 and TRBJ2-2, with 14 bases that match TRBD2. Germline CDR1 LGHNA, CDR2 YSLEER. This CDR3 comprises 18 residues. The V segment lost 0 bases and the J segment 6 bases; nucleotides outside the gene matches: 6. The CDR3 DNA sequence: TGCGCCAGCAGCCAAGACACGACTAGCGGGGGGGCCCCCGGGGAGCTGTTTTTT. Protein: CASSQDTTSGGAPGELFF.

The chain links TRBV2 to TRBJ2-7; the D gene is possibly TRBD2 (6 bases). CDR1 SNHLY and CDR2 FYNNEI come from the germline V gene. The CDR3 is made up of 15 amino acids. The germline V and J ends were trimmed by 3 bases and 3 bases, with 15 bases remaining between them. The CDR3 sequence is CASSEGGWLYYEQYF. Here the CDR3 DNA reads TGTGCCAGCAGTGAGGGGGGATGGCTCTACTACGAGCAGTACTTC. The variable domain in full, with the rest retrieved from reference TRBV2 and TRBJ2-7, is EPEVTQTPSHQVTQMGQEVILRCVPISNHLYFYWYRQILGQKVEFLVSFYNNEISEKSEIFDDQFSVERPDGSNFTLKIRSTKLEDSAMYFCASSEGGWLYYEQYFGPGTRLTVT.

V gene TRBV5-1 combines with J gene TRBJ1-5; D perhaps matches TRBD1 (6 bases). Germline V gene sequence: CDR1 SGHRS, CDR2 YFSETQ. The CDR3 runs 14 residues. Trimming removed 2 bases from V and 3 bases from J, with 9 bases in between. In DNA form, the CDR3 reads TGCGCCAGCAGCTTAACAGGGCCCAATCAGCCCCAGCATTTT. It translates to CASSLTGPNQPQHF.

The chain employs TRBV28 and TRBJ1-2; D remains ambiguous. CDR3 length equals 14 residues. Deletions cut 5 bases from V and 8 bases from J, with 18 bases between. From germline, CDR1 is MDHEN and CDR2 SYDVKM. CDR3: CASSRGLTGRGYTF. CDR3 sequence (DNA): TGTGCCAGCAGTCGCGGCCTAACTGGGAGGGGCTACACCTTC.

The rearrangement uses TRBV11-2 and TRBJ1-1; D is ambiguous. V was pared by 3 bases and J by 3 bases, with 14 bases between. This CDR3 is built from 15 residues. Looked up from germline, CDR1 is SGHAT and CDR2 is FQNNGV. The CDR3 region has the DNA TGTGCCAGCAGCTTCGAGGAGGGAAGATACACTGAAGCTTTCTTT. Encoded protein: CASSFEEGRYTEAFF.

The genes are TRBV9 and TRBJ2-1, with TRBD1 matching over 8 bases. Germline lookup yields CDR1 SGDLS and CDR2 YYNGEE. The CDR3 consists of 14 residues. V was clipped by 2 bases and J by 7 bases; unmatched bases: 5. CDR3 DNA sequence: TGTGCCAGCAGCGTCGGACAGGGAACAAATGAGCAGTTCTTC. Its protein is CASSVGQGTNEQFF.

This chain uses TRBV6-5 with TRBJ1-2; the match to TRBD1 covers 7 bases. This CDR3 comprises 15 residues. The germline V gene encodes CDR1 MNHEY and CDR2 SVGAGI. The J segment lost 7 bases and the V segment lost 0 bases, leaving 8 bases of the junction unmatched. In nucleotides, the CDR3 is TGTGCCAGCAGTTACTCGGGGAAGGGGGCGGGTGGCTACACCTTC. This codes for CASSYSGKGAGGYTF.

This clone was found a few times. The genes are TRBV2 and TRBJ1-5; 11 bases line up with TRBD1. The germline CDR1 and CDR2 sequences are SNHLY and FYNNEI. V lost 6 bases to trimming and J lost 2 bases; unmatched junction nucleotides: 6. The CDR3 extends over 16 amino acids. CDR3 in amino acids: CASRDRGRSGNQPQHF. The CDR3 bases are TGTGCCAGCAGGGACAGGGGGCGAAGTGGCAATCAGCCCCAGCATTTT.

The CDR3 reads CASSSLGGGADNEQFF. The CDR3 DNA reads TGCGCCAGCAGCTCCCTAGGCGGGGGGGCCGACAATGAGCAGTTCTTC. This chain connects TRBV5-1 to TRBJ2-1; TRBD2 matches at 9 bases. Germline CDR1 reads SGHRS; CDR2 reads YFSETQ. The J segment lost 5 bases and the V segment lost 3 bases, leaving 9 bases of the junction unmatched. This CDR3 spans 16 amino acids.

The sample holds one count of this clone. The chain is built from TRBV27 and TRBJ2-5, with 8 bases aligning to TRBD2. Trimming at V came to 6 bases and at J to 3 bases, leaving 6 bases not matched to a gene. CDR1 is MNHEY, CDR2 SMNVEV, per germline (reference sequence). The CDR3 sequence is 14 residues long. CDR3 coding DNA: TGTGCCAGCAGGCCCCGGGGGGGAAAAGAGACCCAGTACTTC. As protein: CASRPRGGKETQYF.

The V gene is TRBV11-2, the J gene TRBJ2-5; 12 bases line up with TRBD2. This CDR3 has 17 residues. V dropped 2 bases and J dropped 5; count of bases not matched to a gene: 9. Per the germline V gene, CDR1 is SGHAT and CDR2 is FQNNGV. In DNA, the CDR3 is TGTGCCAGCAGCTTATTAGCGACTAGCGGGGGAAGGGAGACCCAGTACTTC. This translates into CASSLLATSGGRETQYF.